This T cell receptor beta chain is drawn from a study of blood T cells in healthy people across ages. General observations from the study: Estimates of diversity drawn from one million T cells were considered underestimates.

Germline CDR1 and CDR2: SGHVS and FQNEAQ. Trimming removed 4 bases from V and 2 bases from J, with 10 bases in between. The CDR3 is 14 amino acids. With a J-beta primer mix and a sample-barcoded 5' primer, a second PCR ran about 6 to 11 cycles. The yield of each sample was at least 3 million CDR3-containing paired-end reads. A single record per CDR3 protein comes from TCRdb applying MiXCR to the 5' RACE reads. The sample lists roughly 1.5 million distinct CDR3 sequences, approximately 43% seen once, with approximately 4.1% in the top ten. This clonotype was seen a handful of times. What it binds is unknown.

The sequenced material came from blood. The rearrangement links TRBV7-8 to TRBJ2-3; no definite D call. The origin of this receptor is a woman younger than 30 in good health. The CDR3 DNA is TGTGCCAGCAGCTCCCGCGAGGCCACAGATACGCAGTATTTT. Translation: CASSSREATDTQYF. The entire variable domain, with the rest obtained from reference TRBV7-8 and TRBJ2-3, is as follows: GAGVSQSPRYKVAKRGQDVALRCDPISGHVSLFWYQQALGQGPEFLTYFQNEAQLDKSGLPSDRFFAERPEGSVSTLKIQRTQQEDSAVYLCASSSREATDTQYFGPGTRLTVL.